The next 24 T cell receptor beta chains were all read from a single sample in a study of immune cell composition in non-small cell lung cancer. TCRdb's table, derived via immunoSEQ multiplex PCR, lists solely in-frame clones and lacks some. The sample gives thousands of clones, about two thirds of which show up once; around 20% is in the top ten. Normal lung was sampled as far from the tumour as possible, at least 3 cm. The sequenced material came from non-adjacent lung tissue. Receptors originate from a human donor with non-small cell lung cancer.

The V and J genes are TRBV10-1 and TRBJ1-3; 7 bases map to TRBD1. CDR3 length: 15 residues. Germline CDR1 WNHNN, CDR2 SYGVQD (reference sequence). J lost 2 bases, V lost 3 bases, and 4 bases had no gene match. The CDR3 DNA sequence: TGCGCCAGCAGTGACGGTGGGACAGCTGGAAACACCATATATTTT. Residues: CASSDGGTAGNTIYF.

The V and J genes are TRBV7-9 and TRBJ1-6, with TRBD1 matching over 9 bases. The CDR3 is 15 residues long. The trim removed 5 bases at V and 6 bases at J, leaving 5 bases unmatched. In germline, CDR1 is SEHNR, CDR2 FQNEAQ (reference sequence). The CDR3, as DNA: TGTGCCAGCAGCGCCAGACAGGGGGTTAATTCACCCCTCCACTTT. Its protein product is CASSARQGVNSPLHF.

This sequence joins TRBV5-6 and TRBJ1-2; 7 bases match TRBD1. V trimming: 3 bases; J trimming: 5 bases; junction bases outside the gene matches: 7. This CDR3 has 14 residues. Germline V gives CDR1 SGHDT, CDR2 YYEEEE. The CDR3 here is CASSSAGGDYGYTF. The CDR3 nucleotides are TGTGCCAGCAGCTCGGCAGGGGGAGATTATGGCTACACCTTC. Variable domain in full (rest from reference TRBV5-6 and TRBJ1-2): DAGVTQSPTHLIKTRGQQVTLRCSPKSGHDTVSWYQQALGQGPQFIFQYYEEEERQRGNFPDRFSGHQFPNYSSELNVNALLLGDSALYLCASSSAGGDYGYTFGSGTRLTVV.

The chain links TRBV5-1 to TRBJ2-5, with D perhaps matching TRBD2 (6 bases). V gave up 6 bases and J gave up 5 bases, with 17 bases separating them. Germline V lookup: CDR1 SGHRS, CDR2 YFSETQ. The CDR3 length is 14 residues. This chain's CDR3 is CASTAGLGQETQYF. The CDR3 DNA is TGCGCCAGCACCGCGGGGCTAGGCCAGGAGACCCAGTACTTC. Variable domain in full (rest from reference TRBV5-1 and TRBJ2-5): KAGVTQTPRYLIKTRGQQVTLSCSPISGHRSVSWYQQTPGQGLQFLFEYFSETQRNKGNFPGRFSGRQFSNSRSEMNVSTLELGDSALYLCASTAGLGQETQYFGPGTRLLVL.

The rearrangement uses TRBV9 and TRBJ1-1; D call uncertain. V shed 2 bases and J shed 4 bases, with 6 bases lying between them. CDR1 is SGDLS, CDR2 YYNGEE, per germline. CDR3 length: 12 residues. The CDR3 DNA sequence: TGTGCCAGCAGCGTCTCAGGCACTGAAGCTTTCTTT. Translated, it gives CASSVSGTEAFF.

The rearrangement uses TRBV19 and TRBJ1-5; 8 nucleotides align to TRBD1. After removal of 3 bases from V and 5 bases from J, the junction contained 6 bases not matched to a gene. CDR3 length: 15 residues. Germline CDR1 and CDR2: LNHDA and SQIVND (reference sequence). CDR3 residues: CASSMGRGLDQPQHF. CDR3 nucleotide sequence: TGTGCCAGTAGTATGGGCAGGGGGCTGGATCAGCCCCAGCATTTT.

This clone was recorded a few times. This chain links TRBV29-1 with TRBJ1-2, with D tentatively TRBD1 (6 bases). V was cut by 6 bases and J by 3 bases, with 17 bases left in between. CDR3 length: 14 residues. CDR1 and CDR2 from the germline V gene are SQVTM and ANQGSEA. CDR3 DNA sequence: TGCAGCGTCACGGGACTAGGGGGGGACTATGGCTACACCTTC. The encoded protein is CSVTGLGGDYGYTF.

The chain carries TRBV19 and TRBJ2-1; 10 nucleotides line up with TRBD1. With 4 bases clipped from V and 0 bases from J, the junction kept 6 bases outside the gene matches. There are 17 residues in the CDR3. The V gene's germline CDR1 is LNHDA and CDR2 SQIVND (reference sequence). The CDR3 bases are TGTGCCAGTAGTAAAGGGACAGGGGTGAGCTCCTACAATGAGCAGTTCTTC. Amino acid sequence: CASSKGTGVSSYNEQFF.

The chain employs TRBV7-9 and TRBJ1-4, with TRBD1 identical over 7 bases. The germline V gene encodes CDR1 SEHNR and CDR2 FQNEAQ (reference sequence). This CDR3 comprises 14 residues. V shed 2 bases, J shed 8 bases, and the junction held 5 bases outside the gene matches. CDR3 in DNA: TGTGCCAGCAGCTTAATGCAGGGGGACGAAAAACTGTTTTTT. Encoded protein: CASSLMQGDEKLFF.

This clone appeared a single time. The gene calls are TRBV7-3 and TRBJ1-1; no reliable D call. Trimming removed 5 bases from V and 1 base from J, with 11 bases in between. Per germline, CDR1 SGHTA and CDR2 FQGTGA. This CDR3 region has 14 residues. CDR3 coding DNA: TGTGCCAGCAGCCCAGGCCGGGAGAACACTGAAGCTTTCTTT. It codes for CASSPGRENTEAFF.

The count of this clone is one. This chain uses TRBV29-1 with TRBJ2-3; TRBD2 might be the D (6 bases). Per the germline V gene, CDR1 is SQVTM and CDR2 is ANQGSEA. Trimming pared 7 bases from V and 2 bases from J, leaving 13 bases between. The length of the CDR3 is 13 residues. Here the CDR3 reads CSATGGDTDTQYF. Here the CDR3 DNA reads TGCAGCGCTACTGGAGGGGACACAGATACGCAGTATTTT.

This chain uses TRBV9 with TRBJ2-1; a possible D gene is TRBD2 (6 bases). The V gene's germline CDR1 is SGDLS and CDR2 YYNGEE. V dropped 0 bases and J dropped 8 bases, with 9 bases sitting between them. CDR3 length: 13 amino acids. DNA of the CDR3: TGTGCCAGCAGCGTAGACTGGGGGGATGAGCAGTTCTTC. Encoded protein: CASSVDWGDEQFF.

The chain employs TRBV5-4 and TRBJ2-2; 10 bases map to TRBD2. The CDR3 consists of 16 residues. CDR1 SGHNT and CDR2 YYREEE come from the germline V gene (reference sequence). J gave up 3 bases and V 3 bases, and 5 bases lay outside the gene matches. The CDR3 nucleotides read TGTGCCAGCAGCTCCTTAGCGGGGGGAGACACCGGGGAGCTGTTTTTT. It encodes CASSSLAGGDTGELFF.

The chain recombines TRBV10-3 with TRBJ2-3; D perhaps matches TRBD1 (5 bases). Trimming shortened V by 6 bases and J by 3 bases, and 13 bases separated the two germline ends. The germline V gene encodes CDR1 ENHRY and CDR2 SYGVKD. The CDR3 loop spans 14 amino acids. CDR3: CAIRATDSTDTQYF. The CDR3 DNA sequence: TGTGCCATCAGAGCAACAGACAGTACAGATACGCAGTATTTT.

The chain recombines TRBV5-6 with TRBJ1-2; 7 nucleotides agree with TRBD1. V lost 2 bases, J lost 4 bases, and 11 bases stayed unmatched. Germline V lookup: CDR1 SGHDT, CDR2 YYEEEE. The CDR3 has 16 amino acids. The CDR3 region has the DNA TGTGCCAGCAGCTTTCGGACAGGTGGACGGGGCTATGGCTACACCTTC. Translating gives CASSFRTGGRGYGYTF.

This clone showed up just once. This chain joins TRBV29-1 and TRBJ2-3, with TRBD2 matching over 9 bases. Germline CDR1 SQVTM, CDR2 ANQGSEA. Trimming at V came to 1 base and at J to 0 bases, leaving 2 bases not matched to a gene. The length of the CDR3 is 15 residues. The CDR3 loop reads CSVEGTSVSTDTQYF. The CDR3 bases are TGCAGCGTTGAAGGGACTAGCGTTAGCACAGATACGCAGTATTTT.

The chain recombines TRBV5-4 with TRBJ2-7; 7 nucleotides align to TRBD1. Germline-derived CDR1 and CDR2 are SGHNT and YYREEE (reference sequence). With 2 bases clipped from V and 6 bases from J, the junction kept 8 bases outside the gene matches. The CDR3 runs 14 residues. The CDR3 DNA is TGTGCCAGCAGCTTAGGGGCAGGGGGTGGCGAGCAGTACTTC. Its protein is CASSLGAGGGEQYF.

This clone appeared once. The chain is built from TRBV4-2 and TRBJ2-1, with 8 bases lining up with TRBD1. This CDR3 has 16 residues. V gave up 3 bases and J gave up 2 bases; unmatched junction bases: 6. Germline V gives CDR1 LGHNA, CDR2 YNFKEQ. CDR3 DNA sequence: TGTGCCAGCAGCCACGAGGGACAGGAGCCCTACAATGAGCAGTTCTTC. This encodes CASSHEGQEPYNEQFF.

V is TRBV5-1 and J is TRBJ2-1; no firm D call. The CDR3 loop spans 13 amino acids. V was cut by 4 bases and J by 7 bases, with 12 bases left in between. Germline lookup yields CDR1 SGHRS and CDR2 YFSETQ. The CDR3 spells CASSPEAPNEQFF. CDR3 coding DNA: TGCGCCAGCAGCCCCGAGGCCCCAAATGAGCAGTTCTTC.

V usage is TRBV13 and J usage is TRBJ2-3, with 11 nucleotides matching TRBD2. The germline gives CDR1 PRHDT, CDR2 FYEKMQ (reference sequence). This CDR3 contains 16 residues. V dropped 4 bases and J dropped 0; count of bases not matched to a gene: 3. The CDR3 DNA is TGTGCCAGCAGCTATAGCGGGGGGGCTAGCACAGATACGCAGTATTTT. This encodes CASSYSGGASTDTQYF.

The J gene is TRBJ1-4, the V gene TRBV15; 7 bases line up with TRBD1. This CDR3 contains 15 residues. Losses at the gene ends were 9 bases for V and 0 bases for J; bases not matched to a gene: 7. Germline-derived CDR1 and CDR2 are LNHNV and YYDKDF (reference sequence). As DNA, the CDR3 is TGTGCCACATCAGGGGGTGGGGCAACTAATGAAAAACTGTTTTTT. Translating it yields CATSGGGATNEKLFF.

This chain links TRBV9 with TRBJ2-7; a weak D match, TRBD2 (5 bases). The CDR3 runs to 14 residues. Germline CDR1 SGDLS, CDR2 YYNGEE. V was shortened by 0 bases and J by 1 base, with 8 bases between the two germline ends. The CDR3 coding sequence is TGTGCCAGCAGCGTAGTTCCGGGATCCTACGAGCAGTACTTC. Protein sequence: CASSVVPGSYEQYF.

J is TRBJ2-2 and V is TRBV9; no reliable D call. Trimming pared 4 bases from V and 7 bases from J, leaving 23 bases between. Germline CDR1 reads SGDLS; CDR2 reads YYNGEE. This CDR3 is built from 17 residues. The CDR3 reads CASSPRPHVDRGGELFF. In DNA, the CDR3 is TGTGCCAGCAGCCCCCGACCTCACGTCGATCGCGGCGGGGAGCTGTTTTTT.

This rearrangement joins TRBV5-1 to TRBJ2-3; 13 positions match TRBD2. Germline assignment: CDR1 SGHRS and CDR2 YFSETQ. With 0 bases clipped from V and 0 bases from J, the junction kept 7 bases outside the gene matches. The CDR3 length is 19 residues. This CDR3 is CASSLDVGTSGASTDTQYF. CDR3 bases: TGCGCCAGCAGCTTGGATGTCGGGACTAGCGGGGCTAGCACAGATACGCAGTATTTT.